A single TCR beta chain is shown here with its context. Its antigen is unknown. The sample comes from a study of CD8+ T cells in alopecia areata. Study context: Severity scores in treated patients reflected the percentage of scalp affected.

Study conclusions and caveats: Persistence during tofacitinib was seen for many expanded lesional clones in scalp and blood. The study found TCR sharing across patients less clear than in mice, possibly for HLA reasons.

The CDR3 consists of 15 residues. Deletions cut 7 bases from V and 3 bases from J, with 14 bases between. Germline V gives CDR1 SGDLS, CDR2 YYNGEE. The treatment: oral pan-JAK inhibitor, 5-10 mg twice daily. cDNA prepared by RNA extraction and subsequent reverse transcription served as the template for sequencing. Here immunoSEQ multiplex PCR was the method, and the copy in TCRdb shows in-frame clones only, minus some. The sample yields around 150,000 clones, 82% seen once. The chain joins TRBV9 to TRBJ2-6; TRBD2 is a possible D gene (5 bases). The specimen comprised CD8+ T cells sorted from blood, sampled at week 4, from a patient treated with tofacitinib. The source is a human donor with alopecia areata. The CDR3 DNA is TGTGCCAGCGATGGACTCCGCGGTGGGGCCAACGTCCTGACTTTC. It is translated as CASDGLRGGANVLTF.